Each of the 22 T cell receptor beta chains below was sequenced from the same sample in a study of blood T cell repertoires in COVID-19. Generated by immunoSEQ multiplex PCR, the TCRdb table keeps only in-frame clones and is missing some. This table holds about 360,000 clones, over 75% found once. The sequenced sample consisted of PBMCs or T cells enriched from blood (not recorded which). Receptors were obtained from a woman aged 40 to 50 with acute COVID-19.

This chain joins TRBV7-8 and TRBJ2-2; 7 bases are a match to TRBD2. The CDR3 is 15 residues long. The V and J ends lost 0 bases and 5 bases, in that order; junction bases with no gene match: 3. Germline V gene data show CDR1 as SGHVS and CDR2 as FQNEAQ. The CDR3 loop reads CASSLAGGRTGELFF. The CDR3 DNA follows: TGTGCCAGCAGCTTAGCGGGGGGGAGGACCGGGGAGCTGTTTTTT.

As for this clone: This sample includes further DNA sequences coding for the same CDR3. V gene TRBV9 combines with J gene TRBJ1-1; tentative D call: TRBD1 (6 bases). CDR3 length: 14 amino acids. V lost 3 bases and J 4 bases, leaving 13 bases between the germline ends. Germline CDR1 reads SGDLS; CDR2 reads YYNGEE. The CDR3 loop is CASSAQQGGTEAFF. CDR3 nucleotide sequence: TGTGCCAGCAGCGCCCAACAGGGCGGCACTGAAGCTTTCTTT.

The rearrangement links TRBV6-2 or TRBV6-3 to TRBJ2-4; 8 bases agree with TRBD2. CDR1 and CDR2 (germline): MNHEY, SVGEGT. J gave up 3 bases and V 0 bases, and 10 bases lay outside the gene matches. This CDR3 region has 18 residues. CDR3 residues: CASSYSRGAGYYKNIQYF. DNA for the CDR3: TGTGCCAGCAGTTACTCGCGGGGGGCCGGGTACTACAAAAACATTCAGTACTTC.

The genes are TRBV24-1 and TRBJ1-1; unclear D gene. The CDR3 is 15 amino acids. CDR1 is KGHDR, CDR2 SFDVKD, per germline. V gave up 4 bases and J gave up 2 bases, with 13 bases separating them. Here the CDR3 reads CATSDSSTFNTEAFF. CDR3 DNA sequence: TGTGCCACCAGTGACTCTTCCACATTCAACACTGAAGCTTTCTTT.

The chain couples TRBV30 to TRBJ1-4, with 7 bases that match TRBD1. This CDR3 is built from 13 residues. V shed 3 bases and J 6 bases; nucleotides not matched to a gene: 4. Germline V gene lookup returns CDR1 GTSNPN and CDR2 SVGIG (reference sequence). CDR3 region: CAWRGDRDEKLFF. In nucleotides, the CDR3 is TGTGCCTGGAGAGGAGACAGGGATGAAAAACTGTTTTTT.

The chain carries TRBV7-2 and TRBJ2-7; 7 nucleotides align to TRBD1. The germline gives CDR1 SGHTA, CDR2 FQGNSA. With V trimmed by 2 bases and J by 2 bases, 12 bases remained unmatched. The CDR3 totals 17 residues. CDR3 in DNA: TGTGCCAGCAGCTTATCGGGTGGGACAGAGGCTCCCTACGAGCAGTACTTC. Translation: CASSLSGGTEAPYEQYF. Full variable domain (rest looked up from reference TRBV7-2 and TRBJ2-7): GAGVSQSPSNKVTEKGKDVELRCDPISGHTALYWYRQSLGQGLEFLIYFQGNSAPDKSGLPSDRFSAERTGGSVSTLTIQRTQQEDSAVYLCASSLSGGTEAPYEQYFGPGTRLTVT.

This clone was seen repeatedly, ten times or more. This chain connects TRBV7-9 to TRBJ1-2; D possibly corresponds to TRBD1 (5 bases). V was shortened by 5 bases and J by 8 bases, with 15 bases between the two germline ends. CDR3 length equals 13 residues. The germline V gene has CDR1 SEHNR and CDR2 FQNEAQ (reference sequence). The CDR3, as DNA: TGTGCCAGCAGCCAAGTCGGGGGTGCCGGCTACACCTTC. This encodes CASSQVGGAGYTF.

The J gene is TRBJ1-1, the V gene TRBV30; 8 nucleotides agree with TRBD1. The CDR3 length is 11 residues. Germline assignment: CDR1 GTSNPN and CDR2 SVGIG (reference sequence). V trimming: 4 bases; J trimming: 11 bases; junction bases outside the gene matches: 6. CDR3 sequence reads: CAWKDRGGAFF. The CDR3 DNA is TGTGCCTGGAAAGACAGGGGTGGGGCTTTCTTT.

The gene calls are TRBV3-1 (or the pseudogene TRBV3-2) and TRBJ1-2; 7 positions match TRBD1. CDR3 length: 13 amino acids. The junction had 8 bases not matched to a gene; V was cut back by 5 bases and J by 8 bases. CDR1 is LGHDT, CDR2 YNNKEL, per germline (reference sequence). The CDR3 sequence is CASSTRQGVGYTF. DNA of the CDR3: TGTGCCAGCAGCACCCGACAGGGTGTCGGCTACACCTTC.

This chain joins TRBV2 and TRBJ2-7, with D perhaps TRBD1 (6 bases). Trimming removed 11 bases from V and 3 bases from J, with 20 bases in between. CDR1 is SNHLY and CDR2 is FYNNEI in the germline V gene. The CDR3 contains 14 residues. DNA of the CDR3: TGTGCCTCTCCAGCAGACCAGGGGAGCTACGAGCAGTACTTC. Protein product: CASPADQGSYEQYF.

The chain links TRBV10-3 to TRBJ1-6, with D uncertain. The CDR3 is 17 amino acids. CDR1 ENHRY and CDR2 SYGVKD come from the germline V gene. V gave up 8 bases and J gave up 2 bases, with 19 bases separating them. CDR3 region: CAIGREQYGPYNSPLHF. In nucleotides, the CDR3 is TGTGCCATCGGTCGGGAACAATATGGCCCCTATAATTCACCCCTCCACTTT.

This clone was counted a single time. This sequence joins TRBV27 and TRBJ1-2, with TRBD1 identical over 10 bases. The length of the CDR3 is 13 residues. V was clipped by 6 bases and J by 8 bases; unmatched bases: 6. Germline V gene lookup returns CDR1 MNHEY and CDR2 SMNVEV (reference sequence). The CDR3 DNA reads TGTGCCAGCAGCCGACAGGGGGCGAGCGGCTACACCTTC. Its protein product is CASSRQGASGYTF.

As DNA, the CDR3 is TGCGCCAGCAGCTCCACCCGGGACAGGGGTTGGGGTGACATTCAGTACTTC. It translates to CASSSTRDRGWGDIQYF. The rearrangement links TRBV5-1 to TRBJ2-4; 10 nucleotides agree with TRBD1. The ends lost 3 bases at V and 8 bases at J; junction bases unmatched: 14. There are 17 residues in the CDR3. Germline CDR1 SGHRS, CDR2 YFSETQ.

V and J are TRBV19 and TRBJ1-5; no clear D. CDR3 length: 13 residues. Trimming took 7 bases from V and 0 from J, leaving 7 bases between them. From germline, CDR1 is LNHDA and CDR2 SQIVND (reference sequence). CDR3 loop: CASNGYSNQPQHF. The CDR3 coding sequence is TGTGCCAGTAACGGGTATAGCAATCAGCCCCAGCATTTT.

This chain joins TRBV29-1 and TRBJ2-5, with 7 nucleotides matching TRBD2. Losses at the gene ends were 7 bases for V and 2 bases for J; bases not matched to a gene: 13. Germline CDR1 and CDR2: SQVTM and ANQGSEA. The CDR3 runs 15 residues. The CDR3 DNA follows: TGCAGCGCTCGTGGGGGGGGACCGGTACAAGAGACCCAGTACTTC. This sequence encodes CSARGGGPVQETQYF.

This clone showed up just once. The chain recombines TRBV12-1 with TRBJ1-4. TRBV12-1 is a pseudogene segment. The CDR3 totals 14 residues. The CDR3 here is CASSFGASNEKLFF. DNA for the CDR3: TGTGCCAGCAGCTTTGGAGCTTCTAATGAAAAACTGTTTTTT.

This clone was seen more than once but under ten times. The CDR3: CASSLVLVGTQYF. The CDR3 bases are TGTGCCAGCAGCCTGGTACTAGTTGGGACCCAGTACTTC. The V gene is TRBV14, the J gene TRBJ2-5; possible D gene TRBD2, 5 bases. This CDR3 region has 13 residues. The V gene lost 4 bases and the J gene lost 7 bases, with 13 bases spanning the gap. Germline V gene sequence: CDR1 SGHDN, CDR2 FVKESK.

This clone has more than one count but fewer than ten. This chain joins TRBV5-1 and TRBJ2-2; maybe TRBD2 (7 bases). The CDR3 runs 13 residues. V lost 9 bases, J lost 3 bases, and 12 bases lay in between. Germline V lookup: CDR1 SGHRS, CDR2 YFSETQ. CDR3 coding DNA: TGCGCCACCAGGGGAGGGGACACCGGGGAGCTGTTTTTT. Protein: CATRGGDTGELFF. The full variable domain, rest sourced from reference TRBV5-1 and TRBJ2-2, is KAGVTQTPRYLIKTRGQQVTLSCSPISGHRSVSWYQQTPGQGLQFLFEYFSETQRNKGNFPGRFSGRQFSNSRSEMNVSTLELGDSALYLCATRGGDTGELFFGEGSRLTVL.

V gene TRBV7-9 combines with J gene TRBJ2-1, with 12 bases aligning to TRBD2. Germline V gene data show CDR1 as SEHNR and CDR2 as FQNEAQ (reference sequence). The ends lost 1 base at V and 10 bases at J; junction bases unmatched: 8. This CDR3 has 16 residues. The CDR3 DNA reads TGTGCCAGCAGCTTAGAGGGACTAGCGGGCCGGGGGGAGCAGTTCTTC. Protein sequence: CASSLEGLAGRGEQFF.

CDR3: CASSGTGSQETQYF. DNA of the CDR3: TGCGCCAGCAGCGGGACAGGGTCCCAAGAGACCCAGTACTTC. The chain combines TRBV5-1 with TRBJ2-5; 9 bases fit TRBD1. The CDR3 is 14 residues long. V gave up 4 bases and J gave up 1 base; unmatched junction bases: 2. Per germline, CDR1 SGHRS and CDR2 YFSETQ. Using reference TRBV5-1 and TRBJ2-5 for the parts outside the CDR3, the full variable domain is KAGVTQTPRYLIKTRGQQVTLSCSPISGHRSVSWYQQTPGQGLQFLFEYFSETQRNKGNFPGRFSGRQFSNSRSEMNVSTLELGDSALYLCASSGTGSQETQYFGPGTRLLVL.

The V and J genes are TRBV7-2 and TRBJ2-2; D remains unclear. From germline, CDR1 is SGHTA and CDR2 FQGNSA. Trimming stripped 1 base from V and 4 bases from J, with 10 bases between. The CDR3 has 15 amino acids. The CDR3 reads CASSLDPGSTGELFF. The CDR3 DNA reads as TGTGCCAGCAGCTTAGATCCAGGTAGCACCGGGGAGCTGTTTTTT.

This chain uses TRBV5-1 with TRBJ1-5; D is uncertain. The CDR3 has 13 residues. From germline, CDR1 is SGHRS and CDR2 YFSETQ. The V gene lost 0 bases and the J gene lost 3 bases, with 4 bases spanning the gap. The CDR3 loop is CASSLDINQPQHF. The CDR3 DNA sequence: TGCGCCAGCAGCTTGGACATCAATCAGCCCCAGCATTTT.